Below, 5 T cell receptor beta chains from the same sample are listed, as sequenced in a study of CD8 T cells in ankylosing spondylitis listed by TCRdb under 2017. Their target antigens are unknown. What the research found in general, with its limitations: Blood from ankylosing spondylitis patients appeared to be characterized by a TCR beta motif made up of under 10 highly homologous amino acid variants.

The library was generated by 5' RACE. Instrument on record: Illumina HiSeq 2500. Using fastp trimming at Q25 and MiXCR clonotype assembly, TCRdb reanalyzed the public sequencing data and kept in-frame beta chains. One record per CDR3 amino acid sequence lists the most common genes and DNA. Across this sample there are around 770,000 distinct CDR3 sequences, with under 20% seen only once. The top ten clonotypes cover over 15% of the sample. Sequencing was carried out using blood, either unsorted or a sorted T cell fraction (not recorded which). Receptor source: a male donor with ankylosing spondylitis.

Details on this clonotype: In this CDR3 the conserved last residue, phenylalanine or tryptophan, is missing, so a read error is likely. The chain carries TRBV29-1 and TRBJ2-5; D is ambiguous. The CDR3 sequence is 13 residues long. V dropped 2 bases and J dropped 0 bases, with 7 bases sitting between them. The germline CDR1 and CDR2 sequences are SQVTM and ANQGSEA. CDR3 region: CSVEQEYQETQYL. CDR3 DNA sequence: TGCAGCGTTGAACAGGAGTACCAAGAGACCCAGTACTTA.

The chain recombines TRBV11-1 with TRBJ2-3, with 10 nucleotides matching TRBD2. CDR3 length equals 16 residues. V lost 4 bases to trimming and J lost 4 bases; unmatched junction nucleotides: 8. CDR1 SGHAT and CDR2 FQDESV come from the germline V gene (reference sequence). The CDR3 sequence is CASSSSGLATADTQYF. CDR3 nucleotides: TGTGCCAGCAGCTCATCGGGACTAGCGACGGCAGATACGCAGTATTTT.

This clonotype was counted a few times. The V and J genes are TRBV4-1 and TRBJ1-2; D gene ambiguous. The CDR3 contains 16 residues. In germline, CDR1 is MGHRA, CDR2 YSYEKL. The V and J ends lost 1 base and 5 bases respectively, with 17 bases between them. The CDR3 spells CASSQVPSPSVYGYTF. CDR3 coding DNA: TGCGCCAGCAGCCAAGTCCCGTCTCCCTCTGTTTATGGCTACACCTTC.

The table lists this clonotype with a few counts. This chain joins TRBV18 and TRBJ1-4, with a tentative D call TRBD1 (5 bases). Germline V lookup: CDR1 KGHSH, CDR2 LQKENI. The CDR3 contains 15 residues. Trimming left V 0 bases short and J 8 bases short, with 13 bases between. The CDR3 reads CASSPPELGGEKLFF. CDR3 sequence (DNA): TGTGCCAGCTCACCACCGGAACTCGGGGGGGAAAAACTGTTTTTT.

CDR3 protein: CASGTRLGGSTDTQYF. The CDR3 region has the DNA TGTGCCAGCGGAACTCGTTTAGGCGGTAGCACAGATACGCAGTATTTT. The gene calls are TRBV12-3 or TRBV12-4 and TRBJ2-3; D is ambiguous. V was clipped by 8 bases and J by 0 bases, with 18 bases between them. The CDR3 is 16 residues long.